This is a list of T cell receptor beta chains from one sample in a study of blood T cell repertoires in COVID-19. Sequencing was performed with immunoSEQ multiplex PCR; in TCRdb, only in-frame clones are kept and a portion is missing. Counted here are 100,000 to 150,000 clones, around 82% occurring once; the ten biggest clones make up 9% to 13%. What was sequenced was peripheral blood. Source of these receptors: a human donor in a cohort sampled during active COVID-19. Each CDR3 is given with its conserved first and last residue. The D gene is left open where the match is weak. A clone size is listed for some rows: how often the clone was seen (once, few, many), or a class if it is expanded.

J gene,V gene,CDR3 length,clone size,D gene,CDR3 DNA,CDR3 protein
TRBJ2-3,TRBV5-8,17,once,TRBD1,TGTGCCAGCTCTCCGGGACAGGGGGTTCCCTCCGCAGATACGCAGTATTTT,CASSPGQGVPSADTQYF
TRBJ2-7,TRBV6-5,14,few,TRBD1,TGTGCCAGCAGTCCCGGGACAGGATACTACGAGCAGTACTTC,CASSPGTGYYEQYF
TRBJ1-1,TRBV6-2/TRBV6-3,13,.,.,TGTGCCAGCAGTTATAAATCCGGCACTGAAGCTTTCTTT,CASSYKSGTEAFF
TRBJ2-5,TRBV9,15,.,.,TGTGCCAGCAGCCCCAGGATAGCGGAGGGAGAGACCCAGTACTTC,CASSPRIAEGETQYF
TRBJ1-3,TRBV7-6,14,.,TRBD1,TGTGCCAGCAGCTCTACAGGGGAGGGAAACACCATATATTTT,CASSSTGEGNTIYF
TRBJ2-5,TRBV5-1,18,.,.,TGCGCCAGCAGCTTGTGGTCCCCGAGGCAGCCGGAAAGAGAGACCCAGTACTTC,CASSLWSPRQPERETQYF
TRBJ2-2,TRBV5-8,13,once,.,TGTGCCAGCAGCCCGGTGAACACCGGGGAGCTGTTTTTT,CASSPVNTGELFF
TRBJ1-1,TRBV27,16,.,TRBD1,TGTGCCAGCAGTCTCGGGTGGGGACAGGCTAACACTGAAGCTTTCTTT,CASSLGWGQANTEAFF
TRBJ2-2,TRBV6-5,15,.,.,TGTGCCAGCAAGAAGGCAGGATCCTACACCGGGGAGCTGTTTTTT,CASKKAGSYTGELFF
TRBJ1-5,TRBV6-1,15,.,.,TGTGCCAGCAGTGAAGAGAGGGGGATTCATCAGCCCCAGCATTTT,CASSEERGIHQPQHF
TRBJ1-1,TRBV28,16,.,.,TGTGCCAGCAGTCGCTTGGCGGAGGCGGGGAGCACTGAAGCTTTCTTT,CASSRLAEAGSTEAFF
TRBJ2-1,TRBV11-3,13,.,.,TGTGCCAGCAGCCGCGGGACGGACAATGAGCAGTTCTTC,CASSRGTDNEQFF
TRBJ2-5,TRBV3-1/TRBV3-2,16,.,TRBD2,TGTGCCAGCAGCAAGTACCTAGCGGGGGTTTGGGAGACCCAGTACTTC,CASSKYLAGVWETQYF
TRBJ1-2,TRBV7-8,15,.,TRBD1,TGTGCCAGCAGCTTAGGGCCAGGGGGCGTCTATGGCTACACCTTC,CASSLGPGGVYGYTF
TRBJ1-1,TRBV2,14,.,.,TGTGCCAGCAGGGTACAGGGAGTGAACACTGAAGCTTTCTTT,CASRVQGVNTEAFF
TRBJ2-1,TRBV6-5,16,.,.,TGTGCCAGCAGTTCCCGTGGGCTGAGCTCCTACAATGAGCAGTTCTTC,CASSSRGLSSYNEQFF
TRBJ2-1,TRBV5-1,14,.,.,TGCGCCAGCAGCTTGGGCGCGGCACACAATGAGCAGTTCTTC,CASSLGAAHNEQFF
TRBJ2-1,TRBV4-2,15,.,TRBD2,TGTGCCAGCAGCCAAAGTCGGGGGGGCGGAAATGAGCAGTTCTTC,CASSQSRGGGNEQFF
TRBJ1-4,TRBV28,16,.,TRBD1,TGTGCCAGCAAGGGACAGGGGGCAGCAACTAATGAAAAACTGTTTTTT,CASKGQGAATNEKLFF
TRBJ2-1,TRBV3-1/TRBV3-2,16,.,TRBD2,TGTGCCAGCAGCCAAGATCTTAGCGGGGGTCAGGGTGAGCAGTTCTTC,CASSQDLSGGQGEQFF
TRBJ2-1,TRBV7-9,19,once,TRBD2,TGTGCCAGCAGCTTACCGCGGGGGGGGGATTTTATATCCTACAATGAGCAGTTCTTC,CASSLPRGGDFISYNEQFF
TRBJ2-7,TRBV7-8,14,.,TRBD1,TGTGCCAGCAGCTACTGGGACAGGGGCCACGAGCAGTACTTC,CASSYWDRGHEQYF
TRBJ1-2,TRBV5-1,14,once,.,TGCGCCAGCAGCTTTTTGGGGGCCGTCGAGGGCTACACCTTC,CASSFLGAVEGYTF
TRBJ1-1,TRBV6-5,14,.,.,TGTGCCAGTGGGGGCGGCTCTATGAACACTGAAGCTTTCTTT,CASGGGSMNTEAFF
TRBJ2-3,TRBV29-1,14,.,TRBD1,TGCAGCGTTGAGAAGGGCAGGGGGACAGATACGCAGTATTTT,CSVEKGRGTDTQYF
TRBJ2-1,TRBV5-1,15,.,TRBD2,TGCGCCAGCAGCTTGACTAGCGGTATCTACAATGAGCAGTTCTTC,CASSLTSGIYNEQFF
TRBJ2-7,TRBV6-5,14,.,.,TGTGCCAGCAGTTACCTCGGACTGTTCTACGAGCAGTACTTC,CASSYLGLFYEQYF
TRBJ1-1,TRBV3-1/TRBV3-2,14,.,.,TGTGCCAGCAGCCTCGCGGATCGGGGCACTGAAGCTTTCTTT,CASSLADRGTEAFF
TRBJ2-2,TRBV28,16,few,TRBD2,TGTGCCAGCAGTAACATCCTAGCGGAGAACACCGGGGAGCTGTTTTTT,CASSNILAENTGELFF
TRBJ1-2,TRBV28,13,.,.,TGTGCCAGCAGTTTGGCGGGGGCCTATGGCTACACCTTC,CASSLAGAYGYTF
TRBJ1-1,TRBV6-2/TRBV6-3,13,.,.,TGTGCCAGCAGTCCCGACTGGAACACTGAAGCTTTCTTT,CASSPDWNTEAFF
TRBJ2-2,TRBV10-2,14,.,TRBD1,TGCGCCAGCAGAGGGACAGGGAACACCGGGGAGCTGTTTTTT,CASRGTGNTGELFF
TRBJ2-1,TRBV7-9,15,once,TRBD2,TGTGCCAGCAGCTTAACTAGCGGGGAATACAATGAGCAGTTCTTC,CASSLTSGEYNEQFF
TRBJ1-4,TRBV9,16,.,TRBD1,TGTGCCAGCAGCGTAGGGACAGGGTTCGTAGGTGAAAAACTGTTTTTT,CASSVGTGFVGEKLFF
TRBJ2-1,TRBV7-9,16,.,TRBD2,TGTGCCAGCAGCTTAGACTTGCGGGGGGTCCCGATGGAGCAGTTCTTC,CASSLDLRGVPMEQFF
TRBJ1-5,TRBV19,15,once,TRBD1,TGTGCCAGTAGTCCCCGGGACAGGGGCAATCAGCCCCAGCATTTT,CASSPRDRGNQPQHF
TRBJ2-1,TRBV24-1,18,.,TRBD1,TGTGCCACCAGTGACCCCTATGGACAGGGGGGATCCTACAATGAGCAGTTCTTC,CATSDPYGQGGSYNEQFF
TRBJ2-1,TRBV9,16,.,.,TGTGCCAGCAGCGTGGGCAGGCTTAGCTCCTACAATGAGCAGTTCTTC,CASSVGRLSSYNEQFF
TRBJ2-7,TRBV11-2,13,.,TRBD1,TGTGCCAGCACCTTGGACAGGGGCTACGAGCAGTACTTC,CASTLDRGYEQYF